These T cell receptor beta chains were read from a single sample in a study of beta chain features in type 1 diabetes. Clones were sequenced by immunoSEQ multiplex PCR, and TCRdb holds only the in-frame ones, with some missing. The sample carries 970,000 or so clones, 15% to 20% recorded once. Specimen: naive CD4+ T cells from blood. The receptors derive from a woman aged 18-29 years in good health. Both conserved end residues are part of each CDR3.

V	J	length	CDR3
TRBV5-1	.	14	CASSFGTSFNEQYF
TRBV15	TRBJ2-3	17	CATSRTTGGAGTDTQYF
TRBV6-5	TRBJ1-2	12	CASSHLRDGYTF
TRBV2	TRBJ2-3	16	CASSEPGGKRADTQYF
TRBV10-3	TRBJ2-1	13	CASSESGRNEQFF
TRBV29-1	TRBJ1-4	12	CSVQGASEKLFF
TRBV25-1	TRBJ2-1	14	CASSAYRQGYEQFF
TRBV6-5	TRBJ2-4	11	CAISDGYFQYF
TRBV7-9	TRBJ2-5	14	CASRDNRGQETQYF
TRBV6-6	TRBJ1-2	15	CASSTDRVVLYGYTF
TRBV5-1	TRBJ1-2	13	CASSFILGDGYTF
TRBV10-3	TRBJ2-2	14	CAIRRGHSTGELFF
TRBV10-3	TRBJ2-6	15	CAITPGGSGANVLTF
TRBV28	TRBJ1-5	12	CASAGSHQPQHF
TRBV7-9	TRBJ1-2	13	CASSLQGDYGYTF
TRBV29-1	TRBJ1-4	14	CSVSGPGQGEKLFF
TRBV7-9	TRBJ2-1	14	CASSLIGVANEQFF
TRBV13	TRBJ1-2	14	CASSLGRRNYGYTF
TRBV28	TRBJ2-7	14	CASRSLRLAIEQYF
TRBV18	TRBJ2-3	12	CASSPGTDTQYF
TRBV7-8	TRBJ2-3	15	CASSSPAVRADTQYF
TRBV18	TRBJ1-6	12	CASRPVGSPLHF
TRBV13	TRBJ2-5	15	CASSLGSGLQETQYF